This T cell receptor beta chain was sequenced in a study of OX40 agonist ivuxolimab in advanced cancers. Study-wide background: Therapy given before enrollment (anti-PD-1, anti-PD-L1 or anti-CTLA-4) was allowed, and 40% to 50% had some.

The CDR3 contains 12 residues. Looked up from germline, CDR1 is MNHNS and CDR2 is SASEGT. V was shortened by 6 bases and J by 6 bases, with 12 bases between the two germline ends. Study-level findings and limits: In the 0.1 to 3.0 mg/kg range, CD4+ and CD8+ blood T cells had expanded clonally by week 6. Low clonal expansion, among the lowest seen, marked partial responders at 0.1-3.0 mg/kg.

As concerns this clone: The antigen remains undetermined.

The protocol was immunoSEQ multiplex PCR, while the TCRdb copy is restricted to in-frame clones and leaves out a portion. The sample records tens of thousands of clones, about 85% being singletons. The sequencing here drew on CD4+ or CD8+ T cells sorted from blood, taken in a trial of the OX40 agonist ivuxolimab. The sequence was obtained from an adult with an advanced solid tumor such as melanoma, head and neck, liver or kidney cancer. This chain uses TRBV6-1 with TRBJ2-7; TRBD2 might be the D (6 bases). The CDR3 DNA reads as TGTGCCAGCAGCTTGTCAGCGGGCGAGCAGTACTTC. Its translation is CASSLSAGEQYF.